A selection of T cell receptor beta chains follows, all from one sample in a study of shared clonotypes between healthy human individuals. Only in-frame clones appear in the TCRdb table, and some are missing; sequencing was by immunoSEQ multiplex PCR. The sample holds fewer than 800,000 clones; about 90% are singletons and the top ten take approximately 24%. The sequencing sample was made of naive CD8+ T cells sorted from blood. The receptors here all came from a young man in good health. Both conserved end residues are part of each CDR3. A D gene is named only where the DNA matches it firmly. Clone size appears in some rows only: once, few, many, or a class for an expanded clone.

clone_size d_call j_call v_call cdr3_aa cdr3_nt
. TRBD2 TRBJ2-1 TRBV13 CASSPRTSGSNEQFF TGTGCCAGCAGCCCGCGGACTAGCGGTTCAAATGAGCAGTTCTTC
. TRBD2 TRBJ2-1 TRBV10-3 CAISDTSGNYNEQFF TGTGCCATCAGTGATACTAGCGGGAACTACAATGAGCAGTTCTTC
few . TRBJ2-3 TRBV4-1 CASSQERDSTDTQYF TGCGCCAGCAGCCAAGAGCGGGATAGCACAGATACGCAGTATTTT
. . TRBJ1-2 TRBV19 CASSLNTARAGGRNGYTF TGTGCCAGTAGCCTCAACACGGCCCGGGCCGGGGGGAGAAATGGCTACACCTTC
. TRBD1 TRBJ2-7 TRBV9 CASSSNRDSPYEQYF TGTGCCAGCAGCAGCAACCGGGACAGCCCCTACGAGCAGTACTTC
. TRBD2 TRBJ2-7 TRBV6-1 CASTERGFHEQYF TGTGCCAGCACCGAGCGGGGGTTCCACGAGCAGTACTTC
. . TRBJ2-1 TRBV4-2 CASSQELKYNEQFF TGTGCCAGCAGCCAAGAACTAAAATACAATGAGCAGTTCTTC
. . TRBJ2-5 TRBV4-3 CASSQDYGTEVRETQYF TGCGCCAGCAGCCAAGATTACGGGACGGAGGTTCGAGAGACCCAGTACTTC
. TRBD1 TRBJ1-1 TRBV19 CASSPGTANTEAFF TGTGCCAGTAGTCCCGGGACAGCGAACACTGAAGCTTTCTTT
. . TRBJ2-3 TRBV5-5 CASSWGEVSTDTQYF TGTGCCAGCAGCTGGGGGGAGGTTAGCACAGATACGCAGTATTTT
. . TRBJ2-3 TRBV10-3 CAITESTGRNTQYF TGTGCCATCACTGAGTCCACGGGGAGGAATACGCAGTATTTT
. . TRBJ2-1 TRBV2 CASSEGGDSYNEQFF TGTGCCAGCAGTGAAGGGGGCGACTCCTACAATGAGCAGTTCTTC
. TRBD1 TRBJ1-1 TRBV27 CASSPARGAGMNTEAFF TGTGCCAGCAGCCCGGCCAGGGGGGCGGGAATGAACACTGAAGCTTTCTTT
. TRBD2 TRBJ2-2 TRBV10-3 CAISGLAGGTKSNTGELFF TGTGCCATCAGTGGTCTAGCGGGAGGCACTAAATCGAACACCGGGGAGCTGTTTTTT
. . TRBJ2-7 TRBV5-5 CASSLAPGQIPQGPYEQYF TGTGCCAGCAGCTTGGCTCCGGGACAAATCCCCCAAGGCCCGTACGAGCAGTACTTC
. . TRBJ2-7 TRBV4-1 CASSQTISYEQYF TGCGCCAGCAGCCAGACAATCAGCTACGAGCAGTACTTC
once . TRBJ2-7 TRBV11-3 CASSPRDGPPTQQYF TGTGCCAGCAGCCCCCGGGACGGACCACCTACGCAGCAGTACTTC
. . TRBJ2-1 TRBV9 CASSGSSAPNEQFF TGTGCCAGCAGCGGGTCTAGCGCCCCAAATGAGCAGTTCTTC
. TRBD2 TRBJ2-1 TRBV13 CASSWTGGLYNEQFF TGTGCCAGCAGCTGGACGGGAGGGCTCTACAATGAGCAGTTCTTC
. TRBD2 TRBJ2-1 TRBV25-1 CASSDLIPGTRDKNEQFF TGTGCCAGCAGTGACTTGATCCCCGGGACTAGGGATAAAAATGAGCAGTTCTTC
. . TRBJ1-1 TRBV27 CASSLSRVNTEAFF TGTGCCAGCAGTTTATCGCGGGTGAACACTGAAGCTTTCTTT
. . TRBJ2-7 TRBV15 CATRLGPYF TGTGCCACCAGACTAGGGCCGTACTTC
. TRBD2 TRBJ2-1 TRBV5-1 CASSVTSGRSAYNEQFF TGCGCCAGCAGCGTTACTAGCGGGAGATCCGCCTACAATGAGCAGTTCTTC
. . TRBJ2-1 TRBV7-8 CASSLSHRVHNEQFF TGTGCCAGCAGCTTATCTCACAGGGTCCACAATGAGCAGTTCTTC
. TRBD1 TRBJ1-5 TRBV7-9 CASSSGGEGQPQHF TGTGCCAGCAGCTCAGGGGGTGAAGGTCAGCCCCAGCATTTT
. . TRBJ2-7 TRBV27 CASSSGYEQYF TGTGCCAGCAGTAGCGGCTACGAGCAGTACTTC
. TRBD1 TRBJ2-7 TRBV15 CATSGYRDSSYEQYF TGTGCCACCAGCGGATACCGGGACAGCTCCTACGAGCAGTACTTC
. TRBD1 TRBJ2-7 TRBV28 CASSSPGQGNPYEQYF TGTGCCAGCAGTTCACCGGGACAGGGGAACCCTTACGAGCAGTACTTC
. TRBD2 TRBJ2-7 TRBV28 CASSLTSGRSSYEQYF TGTGCCAGCAGTTTGACTAGCGGGAGGTCCTCCTACGAGCAGTACTTC
. TRBD2 TRBJ2-5 TRBV28 CASSYPTLAGRGETQYF TGTGCCAGCAGTTACCCCACACTAGCGGGAAGAGGGGAGACCCAGTACTTC
. . TRBJ1-1 TRBV27 CASSPLRGGTEAFF TGTGCCAGCAGTCCCCTCAGGGGCGGCACTGAAGCTTTCTTT
. . TRBJ2-5 TRBV29-1 CSVPRTEETQYF TGCAGCGTGCCCAGGACCGAAGAGACCCAGTACTTC
. . TRBJ2-7 TRBV23-1 CASSQSGTGCKYEQYF TGCGCCAGCAGTCAATCGGGAACAGGATGCAAGTACGAGCAGTACTTC
. . TRBJ2-1 TRBV27 CASTTGGGRPNEQFF TGTGCCAGCACCACAGGGGGCGGGAGGCCGAATGAGCAGTTCTTC
. . TRBJ1-5 TRBV5-3 CARSPKDAGTDMGNQPQHF TGTGCCAGAAGCCCCAAGGACGCCGGGACCGATATGGGCAATCAGCCCCAGCATTTT
. TRBD2 TRBJ2-7 TRBV11-2 CASSLGSSGHQYEQYF TGTGCCAGCAGCTTAGGGTCTAGCGGGCACCAGTACGAGCAGTACTTC
. TRBD1 TRBJ2-1 TRBV19 CASSIGQGVNEQFF TGTGCCAGTAGTATAGGACAGGGGGTCAATGAGCAGTTCTTC
. TRBD2 TRBJ2-2 TRBV5-4 CASSPGLAGGPRELFF TGTGCCAGCAGCCCTGGGCTAGCGGGAGGGCCTCGGGAGCTGTTTTTT
. . TRBJ1-5 TRBV9 CASSVGVRYSNQPQHF TGTGCCAGCAGCGTAGGAGTAAGGTATAGCAATCAGCCCCAGCATTTT
few . TRBJ1-2 TRBV30 CAWSPQVARGYGYTF TGTGCCTGGAGCCCCCAAGTGGCCAGGGGTTATGGCTACACCTTC